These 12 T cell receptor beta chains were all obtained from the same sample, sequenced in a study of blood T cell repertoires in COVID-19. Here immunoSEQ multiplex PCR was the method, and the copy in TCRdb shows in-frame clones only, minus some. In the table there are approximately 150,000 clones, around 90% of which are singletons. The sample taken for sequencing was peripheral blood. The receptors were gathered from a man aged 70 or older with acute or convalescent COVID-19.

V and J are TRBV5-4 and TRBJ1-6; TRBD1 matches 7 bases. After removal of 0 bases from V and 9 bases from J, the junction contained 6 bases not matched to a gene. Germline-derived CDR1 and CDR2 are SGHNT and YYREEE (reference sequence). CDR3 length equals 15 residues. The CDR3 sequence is CASSLGQGVSSPLHF. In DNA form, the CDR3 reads TGTGCCAGCAGCTTGGGACAGGGAGTAAGTTCACCCCTCCACTTT.

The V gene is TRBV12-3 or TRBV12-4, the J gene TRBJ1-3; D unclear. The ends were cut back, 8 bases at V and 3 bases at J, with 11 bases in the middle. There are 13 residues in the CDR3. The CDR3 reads CASEGGGGNTIYF. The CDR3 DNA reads TGTGCCAGCGAGGGCGGTGGTGGAAACACCATATATTTT.

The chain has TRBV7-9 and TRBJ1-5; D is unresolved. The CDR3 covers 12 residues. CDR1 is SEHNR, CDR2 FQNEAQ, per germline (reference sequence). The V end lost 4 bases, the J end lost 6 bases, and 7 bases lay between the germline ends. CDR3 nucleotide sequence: TGTGCCAGCAGCTCAGAGGCTCAGCCCCAGCATTTT. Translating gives CASSSEAQPQHF.

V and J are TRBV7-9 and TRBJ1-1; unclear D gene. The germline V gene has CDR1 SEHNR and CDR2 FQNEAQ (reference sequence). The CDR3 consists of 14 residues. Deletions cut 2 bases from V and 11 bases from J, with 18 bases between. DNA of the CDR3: TGTGCCAGCAGCTTACCGTATGCGGCAGCCGTCGCTTTCTTT. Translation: CASSLPYAAAVAFF.

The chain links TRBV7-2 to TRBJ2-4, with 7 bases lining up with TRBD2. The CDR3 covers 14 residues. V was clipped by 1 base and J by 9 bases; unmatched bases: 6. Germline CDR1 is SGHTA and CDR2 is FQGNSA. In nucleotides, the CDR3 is TGTGCCAGCAGCTTAGTTGGAGCGGGGCCCATTCAGTACTTC. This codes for CASSLVGAGPIQYF.

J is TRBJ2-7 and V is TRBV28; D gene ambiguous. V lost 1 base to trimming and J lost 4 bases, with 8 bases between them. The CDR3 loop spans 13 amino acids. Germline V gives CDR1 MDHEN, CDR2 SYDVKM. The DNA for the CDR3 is TGTGCCAGCAGTTTATCCCCAGGTTACGAGCAGTACTTC. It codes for CASSLSPGYEQYF.

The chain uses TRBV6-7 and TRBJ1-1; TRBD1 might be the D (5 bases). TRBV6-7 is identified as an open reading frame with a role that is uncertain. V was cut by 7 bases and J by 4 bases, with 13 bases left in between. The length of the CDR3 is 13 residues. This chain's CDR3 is CASIYRLGTEAFF. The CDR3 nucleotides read TGTGCCAGCATCTACAGGTTGGGCACTGAAGCTTTCTTT.

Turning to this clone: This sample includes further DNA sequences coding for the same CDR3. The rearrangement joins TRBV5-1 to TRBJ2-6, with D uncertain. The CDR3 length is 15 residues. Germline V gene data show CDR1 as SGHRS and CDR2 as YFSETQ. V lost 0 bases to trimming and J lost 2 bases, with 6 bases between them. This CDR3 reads CASSLGGTGANVLTF. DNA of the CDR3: TGCGCCAGCAGCTTGGGAGGAACTGGGGCCAACGTCCTGACTTTC.

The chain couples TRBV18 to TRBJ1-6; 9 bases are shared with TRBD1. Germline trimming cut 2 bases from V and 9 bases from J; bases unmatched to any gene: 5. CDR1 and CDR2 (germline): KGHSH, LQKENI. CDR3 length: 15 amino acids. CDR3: CASSPSVTGGSPLHF. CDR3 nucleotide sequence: TGTGCCAGCTCACCATCGGTGACAGGGGGTTCACCCCTCCACTTT. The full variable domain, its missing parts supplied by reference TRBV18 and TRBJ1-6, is NAGVMQNPRHLVRRRGQEARLRCSPMKGHSHVYWYRQLPEEGLKFMVYLQKENIIDESGMPKERFSAEFPKEGPSILRIQQVVRGDSAAYFCASSPSVTGGSPLHFGNGTRLTVT.

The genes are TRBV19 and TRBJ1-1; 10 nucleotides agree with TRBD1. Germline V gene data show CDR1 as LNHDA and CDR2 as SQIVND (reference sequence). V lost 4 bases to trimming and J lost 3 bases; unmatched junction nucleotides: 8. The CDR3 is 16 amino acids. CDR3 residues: CASSTLTGGGHTEAFF. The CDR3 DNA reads TGTGCCAGTAGTACGCTGACAGGGGGCGGCCACACTGAAGCTTTCTTT. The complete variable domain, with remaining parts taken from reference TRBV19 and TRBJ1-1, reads DGGITQSPKYLFRKEGQNVTLSCEQNLNHDAMYWYRQDPGQGLRLIYYSQIVNDFQKGDIAEGYSVSREKKESFPLTVTSAQKNPTAFYLCASSTLTGGGHTEAFFGQGTRLTVV.

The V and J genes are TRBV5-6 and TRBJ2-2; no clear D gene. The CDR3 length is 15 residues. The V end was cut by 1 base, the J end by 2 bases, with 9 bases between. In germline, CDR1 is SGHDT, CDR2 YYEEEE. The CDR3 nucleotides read TGTGCCAGCAGCTTGTGGGCAGTAAACACCGGGGAGCTGTTTTTT. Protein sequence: CASSLWAVNTGELFF. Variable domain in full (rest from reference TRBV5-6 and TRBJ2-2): DAGVTQSPTHLIKTRGQQVTLRCSPKSGHDTVSWYQQALGQGPQFIFQYYEEEERQRGNFPDRFSGHQFPNYSSELNVNALLLGDSALYLCASSLWAVNTGELFFGEGSRLTVL.

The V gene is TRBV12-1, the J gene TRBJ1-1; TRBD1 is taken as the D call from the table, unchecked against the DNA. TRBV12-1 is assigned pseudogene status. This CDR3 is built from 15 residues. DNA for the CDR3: TGTGCCAGCAGGGGGACAGGGGTTGTGAACACTGAAGCTTTCTTT. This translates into CASRGTGVVNTEAFF.